The 15 T cell receptor beta chains listed next were all sequenced from one sample in a study of T cells after yellow fever vaccination. TCRdb called the 5' RACE reads again in MiXCR, with one record for every CDR3 protein. Of 180,000 or so distinct CDR3 sequences in the sample, 8% to 13% were seen once. This material consisted of CD8+ T cells sorted from PBMCs, taken 15 days after the yellow fever booster vaccination. The receptors originated from a man between 18 and 29 years old who received the YFV17D yellow fever vaccine.

CDR3 region: CASSSGLRYTDTQYF. The CDR3 coding sequence is TGCGCCAGCAGCTCTGGGCTCCGGTACACAGATACGCAGTATTTT. V gene TRBV5-1 combines with J gene TRBJ2-3; D is ambiguous. Germline V gene lookup returns CDR1 SGHRS and CDR2 YFSETQ. This CDR3 has 15 amino acids. With 3 bases removed from V and 2 bases from J, the gap between germline ends came to 13 bases.

The rearrangement links TRBV12-3 or TRBV12-4 to TRBJ2-7; 8 bases map to TRBD1. The CDR3 length is 13 residues. CDR3 nucleotides: TGTGCCTGCAGTCCGCAGGGGGCTTACGAGCAGTACGTC. Protein product: CACSPQGAYEQYV.

This clonotype was detected ten times or more. This chain joins TRBV4-3 and TRBJ2-5, with 7 nucleotides matching TRBD2. The CDR3 loop spans 14 amino acids. J lost 4 bases, V lost 8 bases, and 10 bases had no gene match. CDR1 and CDR2 from the germline V gene are LGHNA and YSLEER. The CDR3 region is CASRKDRGGETQYF. The DNA for the CDR3 is TGCGCCAGCCGGAAAGATCGCGGGGGAGAGACCCAGTACTTC.

This clonotype was observed a few times. The chain joins TRBV5-5 to TRBJ2-7; D is tentatively TRBD1 or TRBD2 (5 bases each). Germline-derived CDR1 and CDR2 are SGHKS and YYEKEE (reference sequence). Trimming took off 1 base at V and 6 bases at J, with 17 bases between the two ends. The CDR3 contains 15 residues. The CDR3 DNA sequence: TGTGCCAGCAGCTTGTCTTGGCAGGGAGCCGTCGAGCAGTACTTC. It translates to CASSLSWQGAVEQYF. Filled out from reference TRBV5-5 and TRBJ2-7, the complete variable domain reads DAGVTQSPTHLIKTRGQQVTLRCSPISGHKSVSWYQQVLGQGPQFIFQYYEKEERGRGNFPDRFSARQFPNYSSELNVNALLLGDSALYLCASSLSWQGAVEQYFGPGTRLTVT.

The chain couples TRBV7-8 to TRBJ2-7; tentatively, D is TRBD2 (6 bases). Germline CDR1 is SGHVS and CDR2 is FQNEAQ. V shed 4 bases and J shed 0 bases, with 13 bases lying between them. This CDR3 is 15 amino acids long. CDR3 bases: TGTGCCAGCAGCTCGCCGGGGGAGAGCTCCTACGAGCAGTACGTC. Translation gives CASSSPGESSYEQYV.

This chain links TRBV4-1 with TRBJ2-2; D may be TRBD1 or TRBD2 (6 bases each). The ends were cut back, 6 bases at V and 0 bases at J, with 20 bases in the middle. The CDR3 consists of 18 residues. The V gene's germline CDR1 is MGHRA and CDR2 YSYEKL. CDR3 sequence: CASRPLVGGLTNTGELFF. The CDR3 DNA follows: TGCGCCAGCAGACCCTTAGTGGGGGGCCTAACGAACACCGGGGAGCTGTTTTTT.

This clonotype was picked up a small number of times. This chain joins TRBV6-2 or TRBV6-3 and TRBJ1-5; D perhaps matches TRBD1 (6 bases). Looked up from germline, CDR1 is MNHEY and CDR2 is SVGEGT. This CDR3 has 13 amino acids. V lost 5 bases to trimming and J lost 5 bases, with 10 bases between them. Written as DNA, the CDR3 is TGTGCCAGCAGTCGACAGGAGTATCAGCCCCAGCATTTT. This gives the protein CASSRQEYQPQHF.

In this sample, this clonotype turned up many times. V gene TRBV7-9 combines with J gene TRBJ2-3; TRBD1 matches 7 bases. Germline CDR1 SEHNR, CDR2 FQNEAQ (reference sequence). V shed 11 bases, J shed 2 bases, and the junction held 7 bases outside the gene matches. This CDR3 is 13 amino acids long. The DNA for the CDR3 is TGTGCCGGGCTGAGGGGGCCCACAGATACGCAGTATTTT. Translation gives CAGLRGPTDTQYF.

This clonotype was seen a few times. The gene calls are TRBV6-6 and TRBJ2-5; tentatively, D is TRBD2 (5 bases). Germline lookup yields CDR1 MNHNY and CDR2 SVGAGI (reference sequence). This CDR3 contains 16 residues. Trimming took 6 bases from V and 2 from J, leaving 19 bases between them. CDR3 in amino acids: CASSSTSRETQETQYF. CDR3 DNA: TGTGCCAGCAGCTCCACGAGCCGGGAAACACAAGAGACCCAGTACTTC.

This clonotype showed up many times. This chain uses TRBV27 with TRBJ2-7; no clear D. The V end was cut by 5 bases, the J end by 7 bases, with 9 bases between. Per the germline V gene, CDR1 is MNHEY and CDR2 is SMNVEV (reference sequence). This CDR3 has 11 amino acids. As DNA, the CDR3 is TGTGCCAGCAGTATTTCTGGGGAGCAGTACTTC. This sequence encodes CASSISGEQYF.

The chain recombines TRBV6-6 with TRBJ2-3; D unresolved. The CDR3 contains 14 residues. Per germline, CDR1 MNHNY and CDR2 SVGAGI (reference sequence). The V and J ends lost 2 bases and 4 bases respectively, with 10 bases between them. The CDR3 sequence: CASSYPSQADTQYF. DNA of the CDR3: TGTGCCAGCAGTTACCCCTCGCAAGCAGATACGCAGTATTTT.

This clonotype showed up just a few times. This rearrangement joins TRBV6-5 to TRBJ2-6; 7 bases agree with TRBD1. Germline lookup yields CDR1 MNHEY and CDR2 SVGAGI. This CDR3 comprises 16 residues. The V and J ends lost 7 bases and 8 bases, in that order; junction bases with no gene match: 14. In nucleotides, the CDR3 is TGTGCCAGCAACCGTTTGTGGGACAGTAAGACCAACGTCCTGACTTTC. Its translation is CASNRLWDSKTNVLTF.

The J gene is TRBJ2-1, the V gene TRBV29-1; 10 nucleotides line up with TRBD2. The J segment lost 8 bases and the V segment lost 6 bases, leaving 7 bases of the junction unmatched. Germline CDR1 reads SQVTM; CDR2 reads ANQGSEA. This CDR3 has 13 amino acids. The CDR3 bases are TGCAGCGTAACAGCGGGGGGGCCCGATGAGCAGTTCTTC. This translates into CSVTAGGPDEQFF.

The chain uses TRBV7-9 and TRBJ1-4; no clear D. V was shortened by 1 base and J by 13 bases, with 28 bases between the two germline ends. CDR1 is SEHNR, CDR2 FQNEAQ, per germline (reference sequence). This CDR3 comprises 18 residues. CDR3 in amino acids: CASSLGAIFATREERLFF. CDR3 bases: TGTGCCAGCAGCTTAGGAGCGATATTCGCCACCCGGGAAGAGAGACTGTTTTTT.

The V call is TRBV4-1, the J call TRBJ1-2; 7 positions agree with TRBD1. The V gene end was trimmed by 10 bases and the J gene end by 5 bases; junction bases not matched to a gene: 13. CDR3 size: 14 residues. Germline CDR1 MGHRA, CDR2 YSYEKL. This CDR3 reads CATRARGALYGYTF. CDR3 in DNA: TGCGCCACCCGTGCCAGGGGGGCCCTATATGGCTACACCTTC.